Included here is one T cell receptor beta chain sequence, with context. Only one count was recorded for this clone. The specificity of this receptor is unknown. Base qualities are not recorded, but no much larger clone differs from it by a single base. The library was generated by the immunoSEQ multiplex PCR assay. A mixture of 60 forward primers for TCR Vbeta segments and 13 reverse primers for TCR Jbeta segments was used in the multiplex PCR. Amplification of the CDR3 region of rearranged TCR beta genes was performed with a multiplex PCR assay on genomic DNA. Amplified TCR beta libraries were sequenced as 87-base-pair reads on the Illumina HiSeq System. The source study handled its data this way. A later analysis tallied about 77 million unique TCR beta chains across the approximately 670 repertoires, and approximately 12 million of those chains were shared by two or more donors. Raw reads were error-corrected and collapsed into unique sequences with a nearest-neighbor algorithm that merged closely related sequences to remove PCR and sequencing errors. Alignment of CDR3 sequences to IMGT reference sequences was used to assign V, D and J gene segments. Each retained sequence needed at least a six-nucleotide match to both a V gene segment and a J gene segment. Rearrangements were classified as productive when the CDR3 lacked stop codons and remained in frame with V and J, and all other rearrangements were classified as non-productive. Following IMGT convention, CDR3 was defined as the stretch from the second conserved V-encoded cysteine up to the conserved J-encoded phenylalanine. Sequences without an unambiguous match to a single V gene segment were excluded from the earlier analysis of approximately 560 of the donors. In an earlier analysis of several hundred of the donors, a V segment was called functional when productive rearrangements were above 56.7%, and segregating when the standard deviation between donors exceeded 5%. A statistical classification framework was developed to diagnose cytomegalovirus status using the catalog of TCR beta chain sequences. V and J gene assignment, in a later analysis, came from comparing TCR nucleotide sequences with IMGT/GENE-DB human TR gene sequences. The TCRdist pipeline was used in a later analysis to assign CDR3 sequences and most-parsimonious VDJ recombination scenarios. In a later analysis, every TCR beta chain was defined by the combination of its CDR3 amino acid sequence and its V-gene family, and reads without a unique V-gene family were dropped. A later analysis removed several hundred highly shared, low-generation-probability nucleotide sequences to deal with suspected cross-contamination and a sequencing artifact. In a later analysis, a clonal expansion index for each public chain was calculated from normalized within-repertoire ranks of inferred template counts. A later analysis computed generation probabilities with a VDJ recombination model fitted to out-of-frame rearrangements, and checked the results against IGoR. In a later analysis, TCR-TCR, TCR-HLA and TCR-CMV co-occurrence was scored with hypergeometric tests, and a repertoire-size bias correction was applied to TCR pairs. In a later analysis, false discovery rates were estimated by permuting HLA or CMV assignments 20 times. In a later analysis, co-occurring TCRs were grouped using DBSCAN, with TCRdist sequence similarity added in when clustering inside HLA-allele-positive subsets. Repertoires with fewer than 30,000 or more than 120,000 public chains, plus five repertoires with anomalous nucleotide sharing, were excluded from co-occurrence clustering. TCRdb stores this immuneACCESS table with in-frame sequences only. Part of the clones is absent; in the studies checked, under half of the shortfall reflects unresolved V genes, and no reason is known for the rest. V and J calls and clone size follow that table, whereas D and trimming were derived from the DNA. In this sample the table shows tens of thousands of clones, around three quarters of which occur a single time. The biggest ten clones account for about 7% of the sample.

Measured from the cysteine to the phenylalanine, the CDR3 is 18 residues long. Kept here is only the CDR3 DNA, which spans 54 bases and is read in frame from base 1. CDR1 is given as SGHTA and CDR2 as FQGNSA, both from the germline V gene. V is cut back by 4 bases and J by 2 bases, with 11 bases in the junction unmatched. This sample is part of a study of cytomegalovirus exposure and HLA in healthy donors (dated by TCRdb to the late 2010s). As for the study more broadly: An earlier analysis of fewer than 750 of the donors reported approximately 300 Gb of sequence data and 95 million to 130 million unique TCR beta sequences obtained from some 200 million T cells. About 300 gigabases of sequencing data and tens of millions of unique TCR sequences were included in an early release covering several hundred HLA-typed donors. Among the 398 genotyped donors, approximately 76% belonged to the genetic ancestry cluster associated with self-reported Caucasian donors. The study aimed to test whether signatures of past pathogen exposure could be identified by cataloging public T cell receptors. The study used immunosequencing to profile the T cell repertoires of 670 or so subjects and linked those repertoires to cytomegalovirus serostatus. Besides the first cohort of around 700 subjects, a separate validation cohort made up of some 110 different subjects was used. The study combined high-throughput TCR immunosequencing, statistical association of individual TCRs with disease status, and machine learning to predict cytomegalovirus infection status. In a later analysis, previously published TCR beta repertoires from roughly 710 donors were re-analyzed and high-resolution HLA genotyping was added so that TCR occurrence patterns could be studied. The later analysis used no new phenotypic data to find candidate immune exposures, relying instead on TCR beta sequences and their occurrence across donors. To decide whether each TCR beta V gene segment behaved as functional or pseudogenic, an earlier analysis of fewer than 750 of the donors relied on high-throughput TCR beta sequencing. Donor age, sex, ethnicity and CMV serostatus were compiled alongside the repertoire data. In a later genetic analysis, genome-wide SNP genotypes for about 65% of the roughly 670 donors were used, and that subset was treated as a discovery cohort. All discovery cohort repertoires had been generated on a single sequencing platform. Class I and class II HLA loci were covered by the typing at four-digit resolution. The number of typed donors differed by locus: 629-630 for A, B, C, DRB1 and DQB1; approximately 520 for DQA1; about 600 for DPA1; and about 470 for DPB1. About five DR-DQ haplotypes were handled as single units for association and clustering because linkage in the cohort was strong. Across 300 to 400 genotyped donors of the cohort, an average of about 240,000 unique TCR beta nucleotide sequences per donor were sequenced, and 15% to 20% of those sequences were non-productive. The research as a whole found: In vitro tests confirmed that a few of the cytomegalovirus-associated TCR beta chains recognize cytomegalovirus antigens. At a false discovery rate of 0.05, a later analysis linked fewer than 20,000 TCR beta sequences to specific HLA alleles. V-gene and J-gene trimming of TCR beta chains was associated with a missense DCLRE1C variant in a later genetic analysis, and the association was replicated in an independent cohort. When HLA alleles, especially DR and DQ, strongly co-occurred, TCR associations were difficult to assign to individual alleles. In the study, roughly 160 TCR beta chains were listed as associated with cytomegalovirus. In a later analysis, most CMV-associated TCR beta chains were found to appear HLA-restricted, with HLA associations seemingly driven largely by CMV exposure. In a later analysis, TCR association rates were found to vary across HLA loci, with the most associated TCRs seen for DRB1 alleles and the fewest for HLA-C alleles. In a later analysis, HLA-associated TCR beta chains were found to be more clonally expanded and to have lower generation probabilities than equally common non-associated chains. A further reported finding was that TCR beta sequences accurately predicted the HLA-A and HLA-B alleles for most subjects in the first cohort. Most TCR sequences were observed very rarely across donors, whereas some public TCRs were present in many individuals. Correlated functional status among segregating V segments might reflect linkage disequilibrium, but an unknown experimental factor could not be ruled out. A later genetic analysis reported fewer N-insertions in productive TCRs among donors in an Asian-associated ancestry cluster than the roughly 640-donor mean. According to a later analysis, parvovirus B19, influenza, CMV and Epstein-Barr virus appeared linked to several top co-occurrence clusters. This cohort had only TCR beta chains sequenced, and the lack of alpha or paired-chain data limited which features could be detected. Because some donors lacked HLA typing at each locus, the association tests relied only on the typed subset. Because counts were too low, some 17 rarely observed V segments, including chromosome 9 orphons, were excluded from the earlier analysis of a few hundred of the donors. For the cohort, immune exposure information was limited to CMV serostatus. It was suggested by the authors that the approach could potentially be generalized to other disease states and immunological phenotypes. The classifier was reported to diagnose cytomegalovirus status with high specificity and sensitivity in both the original cohort and the validation cohort. The 87-base-pair reads could not distinguish some IMGT-functional V segments, including TRBV6-2 and TRBV6-3, so those segments were excluded. Broadly in line with IMGT annotations, most TCR beta V segments showed up in productive rearrangements about 87% or about 30% of the time in an earlier analysis of about 500 of the donors. A cluster of highly shared sequence variants was judged likely to be a technical artifact of the sequencing pipeline. Roughly uniform sequencing depth across donors was assumed in presence/absence analyses, although this assumption may not hold.

The cohort comprised around 690 healthy bone marrow donors. At the time of sampling, every cohort member was nominally healthy, though immune exposures that went unrecorded were likely present. The donor tested CMV seronegative, placing the donor among the 350 or so seronegative members of the cohort. Every donor gave a peripheral blood sample, and the peripheral blood mononuclear cells from that sample were used for TCR beta sequencing. Genomic DNA was extracted from the blood cell samples with the Qiagen DNeasy Blood Extraction Kit. The chain joins TRBV7-2 to TRBJ2-7; 13 bases in the junction line up with TRBD2. The sample was PBMCs. The sequence came from a middle-aged woman in good health and CMV-seronegative. The CDR3 protein sequence reads: CASSYRAGTSGTTYEQYF. The DNA is as follows: TGTGCCAGCAGCTACCGGGCGGGGACTAGCGGGACTACCTACGAGCAGTACTTC.